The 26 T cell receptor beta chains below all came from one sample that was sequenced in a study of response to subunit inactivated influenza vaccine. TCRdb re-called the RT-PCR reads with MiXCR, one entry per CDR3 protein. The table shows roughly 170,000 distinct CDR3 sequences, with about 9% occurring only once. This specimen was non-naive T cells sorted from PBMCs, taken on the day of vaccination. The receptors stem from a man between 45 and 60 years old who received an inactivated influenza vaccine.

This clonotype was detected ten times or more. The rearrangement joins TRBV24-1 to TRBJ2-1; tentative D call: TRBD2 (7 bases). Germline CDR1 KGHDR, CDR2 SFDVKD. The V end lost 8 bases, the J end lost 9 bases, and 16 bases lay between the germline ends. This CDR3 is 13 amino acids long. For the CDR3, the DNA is TGTGCCACCAAAAAGGGGGGGCGCGGTGAGCAGTTCTTC. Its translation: CATKKGGRGEQFF.

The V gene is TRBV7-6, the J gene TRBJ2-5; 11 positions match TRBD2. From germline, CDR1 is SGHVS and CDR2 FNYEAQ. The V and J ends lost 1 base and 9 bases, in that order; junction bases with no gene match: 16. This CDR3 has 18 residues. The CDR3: CASSLVGVSGGARRSQYF. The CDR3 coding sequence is TGTGCCAGCAGCTTAGTTGGTGTTAGCGGGGGGGCCCGGCGTTCCCAGTACTTC.

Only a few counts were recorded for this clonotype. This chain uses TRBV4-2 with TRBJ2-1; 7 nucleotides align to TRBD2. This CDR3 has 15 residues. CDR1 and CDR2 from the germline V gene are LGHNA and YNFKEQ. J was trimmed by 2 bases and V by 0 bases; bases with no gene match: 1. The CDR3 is CASSQESGAYNEQFF. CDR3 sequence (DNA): TGTGCCAGCAGCCAAGAGAGCGGGGCCTACAATGAGCAGTTCTTC.

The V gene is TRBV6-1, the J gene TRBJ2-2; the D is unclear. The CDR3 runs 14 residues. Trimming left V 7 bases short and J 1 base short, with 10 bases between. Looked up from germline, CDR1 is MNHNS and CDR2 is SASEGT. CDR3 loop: CASTLEMNTGELFF. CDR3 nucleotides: TGTGCCAGCACCCTTGAAATGAACACCGGGGAGCTGTTTTTT.

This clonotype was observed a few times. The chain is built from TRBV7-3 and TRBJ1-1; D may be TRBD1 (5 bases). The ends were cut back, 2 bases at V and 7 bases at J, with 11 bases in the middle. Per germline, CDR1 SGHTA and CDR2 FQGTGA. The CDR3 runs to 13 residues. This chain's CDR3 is CASSLRDGDEAFF. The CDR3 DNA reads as TGTGCCAGCAGCTTACGGGACGGTGATGAAGCTTTCTTT.

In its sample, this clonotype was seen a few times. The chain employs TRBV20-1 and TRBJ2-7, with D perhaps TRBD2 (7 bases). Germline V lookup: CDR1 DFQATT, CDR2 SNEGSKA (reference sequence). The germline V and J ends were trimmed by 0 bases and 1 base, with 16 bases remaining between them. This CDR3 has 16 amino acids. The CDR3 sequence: CSARDVGGGLSYEQYF. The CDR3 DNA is TGCAGTGCTAGAGATGTCGGCGGGGGCTTGTCCTACGAGCAGTACTTC.

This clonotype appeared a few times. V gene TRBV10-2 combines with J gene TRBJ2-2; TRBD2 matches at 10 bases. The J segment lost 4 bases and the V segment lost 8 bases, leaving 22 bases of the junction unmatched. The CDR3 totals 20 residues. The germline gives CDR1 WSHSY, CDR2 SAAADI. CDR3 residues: CASLQFKRGGLRVSTGELFF. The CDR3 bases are TGCGCCAGCCTACAGTTCAAGCGGGGGGGCCTGAGGGTTAGCACCGGGGAGCTGTTTTTT.

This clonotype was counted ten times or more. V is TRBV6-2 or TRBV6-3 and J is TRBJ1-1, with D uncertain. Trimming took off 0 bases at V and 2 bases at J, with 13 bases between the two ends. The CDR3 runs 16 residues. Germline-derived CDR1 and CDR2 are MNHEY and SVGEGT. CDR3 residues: CASSYSQTEINTEAFF. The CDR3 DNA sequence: TGTGCCAGCAGTTACTCTCAAACAGAGATTAACACTGAAGCTTTCTTT.

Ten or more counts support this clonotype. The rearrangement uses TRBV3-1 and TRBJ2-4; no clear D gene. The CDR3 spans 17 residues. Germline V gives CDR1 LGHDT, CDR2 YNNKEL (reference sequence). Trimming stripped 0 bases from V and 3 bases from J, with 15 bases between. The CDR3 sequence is CASSQDGTPTDKNIQYF. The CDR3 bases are TGTGCCAGCAGCCAAGATGGAACACCGACGGACAAAAACATTCAGTACTTC.

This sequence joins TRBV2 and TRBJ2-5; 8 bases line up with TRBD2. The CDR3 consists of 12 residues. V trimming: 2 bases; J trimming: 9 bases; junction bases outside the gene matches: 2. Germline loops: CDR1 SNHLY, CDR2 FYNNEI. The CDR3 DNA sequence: TGTGCCAGCAGTGAATCCGGGGGGGCCCAGTACTTC. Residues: CASSESGGAQYF.

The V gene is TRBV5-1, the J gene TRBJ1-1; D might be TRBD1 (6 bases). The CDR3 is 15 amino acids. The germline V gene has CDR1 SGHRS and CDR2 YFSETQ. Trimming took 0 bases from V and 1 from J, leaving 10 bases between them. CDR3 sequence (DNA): TGCGCCAGCAGCTTGGATGGCAGGGGGAACACTGAAGCTTTCTTT. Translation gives CASSLDGRGNTEAFF.

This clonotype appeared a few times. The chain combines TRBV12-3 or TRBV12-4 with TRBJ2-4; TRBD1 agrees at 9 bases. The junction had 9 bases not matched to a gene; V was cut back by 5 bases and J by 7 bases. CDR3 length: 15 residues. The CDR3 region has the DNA TGTGCCAGCAGTCTATCCCTTGGGACAGGGAACATTCAGTACTTC. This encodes CASSLSLGTGNIQYF.

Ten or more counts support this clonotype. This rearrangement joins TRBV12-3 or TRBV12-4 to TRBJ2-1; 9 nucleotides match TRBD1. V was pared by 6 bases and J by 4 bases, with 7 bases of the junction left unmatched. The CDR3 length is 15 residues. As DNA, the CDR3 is TGTGCCAGCAGCCCCCCGGGACAGGGTTACAATGAGCAGTTCTTC. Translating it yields CASSPPGQGYNEQFF.

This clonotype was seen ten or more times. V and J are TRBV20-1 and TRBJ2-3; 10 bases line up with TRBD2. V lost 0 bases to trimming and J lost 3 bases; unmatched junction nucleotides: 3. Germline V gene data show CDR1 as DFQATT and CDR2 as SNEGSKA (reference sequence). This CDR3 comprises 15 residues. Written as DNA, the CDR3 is TGCAGTGCTAGAGATCCTAGCGGGGGAACAGATACGCAGTATTTT. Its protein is CSARDPSGGTDTQYF.

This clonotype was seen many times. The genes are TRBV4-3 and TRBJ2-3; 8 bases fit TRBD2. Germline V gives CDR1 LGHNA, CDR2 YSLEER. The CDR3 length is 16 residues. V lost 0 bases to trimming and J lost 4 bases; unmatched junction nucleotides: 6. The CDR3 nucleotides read TGCGCCAGCAGCCAAGATTTCGGAGCGGGAGCAGATACGCAGTATTTT. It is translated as CASSQDFGAGADTQYF.

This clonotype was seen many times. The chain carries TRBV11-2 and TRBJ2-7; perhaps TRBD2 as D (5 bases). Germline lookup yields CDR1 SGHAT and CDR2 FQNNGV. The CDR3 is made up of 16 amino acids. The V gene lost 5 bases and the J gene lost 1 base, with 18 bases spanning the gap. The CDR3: CASSARPRTASYEQYF. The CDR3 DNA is TGTGCCAGCAGCGCACGCCCCCGGACTGCATCCTACGAGCAGTACTTC. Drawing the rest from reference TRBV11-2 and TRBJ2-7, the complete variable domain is EAGVAQSPRYKIIEKRQSVAFWCNPISGHATLYWYQQILGQGPKLLIQFQNNGVVDDSQLPKDRFSAERLKGVDSTLKIQPAKLEDSAVYLCASSARPRTASYEQYFGPGTRLTVT.

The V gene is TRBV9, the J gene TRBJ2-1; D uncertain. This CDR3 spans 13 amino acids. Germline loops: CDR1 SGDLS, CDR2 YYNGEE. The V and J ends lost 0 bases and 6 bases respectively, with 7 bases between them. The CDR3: CASSVAGLNEQFF. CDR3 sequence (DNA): TGTGCCAGCAGCGTAGCTGGGCTCAATGAGCAGTTCTTC.

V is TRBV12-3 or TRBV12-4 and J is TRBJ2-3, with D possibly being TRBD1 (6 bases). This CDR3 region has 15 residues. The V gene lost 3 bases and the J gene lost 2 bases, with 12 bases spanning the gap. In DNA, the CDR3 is TGTGCCAGCAGTTTCTTGACAGGAGCCACAGATACGCAGTATTTT. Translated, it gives CASSFLTGATDTQYF.

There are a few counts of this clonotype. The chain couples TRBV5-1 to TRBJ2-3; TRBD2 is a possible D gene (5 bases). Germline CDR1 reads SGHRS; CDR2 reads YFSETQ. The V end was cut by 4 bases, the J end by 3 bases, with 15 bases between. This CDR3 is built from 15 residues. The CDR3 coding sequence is TGCGCCAGCAGCCTGGCCGGGGATGCGACAGATACGCAGTATTTT. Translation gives CASSLAGDATDTQYF.

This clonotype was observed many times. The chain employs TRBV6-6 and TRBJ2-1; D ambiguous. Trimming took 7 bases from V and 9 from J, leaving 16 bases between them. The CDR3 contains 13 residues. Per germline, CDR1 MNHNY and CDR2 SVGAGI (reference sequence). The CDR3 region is CASNQLGKGEQFF. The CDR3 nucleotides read TGTGCCAGCAACCAACTTGGGAAGGGTGAGCAGTTCTTC.

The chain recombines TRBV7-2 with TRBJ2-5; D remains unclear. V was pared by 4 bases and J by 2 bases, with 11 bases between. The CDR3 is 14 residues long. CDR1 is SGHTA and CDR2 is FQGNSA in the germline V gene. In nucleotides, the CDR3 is TGTGCCAGCAGCTCGCGTTCTGGTCAAGAGACCCAGTACTTC. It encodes CASSSRSGQETQYF.

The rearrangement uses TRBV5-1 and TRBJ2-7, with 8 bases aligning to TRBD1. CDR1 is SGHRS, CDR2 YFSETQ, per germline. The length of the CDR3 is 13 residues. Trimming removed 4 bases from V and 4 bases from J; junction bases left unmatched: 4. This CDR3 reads CASSVGQDYEQYF. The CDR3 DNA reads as TGCGCCAGCAGCGTGGGACAGGATTACGAGCAGTACTTC.

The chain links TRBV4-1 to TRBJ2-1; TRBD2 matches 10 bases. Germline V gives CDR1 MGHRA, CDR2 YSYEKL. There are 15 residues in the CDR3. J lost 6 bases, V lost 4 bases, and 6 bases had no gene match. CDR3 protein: CASSLMGLALNEQFF. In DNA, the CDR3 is TGCGCCAGCAGCCTTATGGGACTAGCGCTCAATGAGCAGTTCTTC.

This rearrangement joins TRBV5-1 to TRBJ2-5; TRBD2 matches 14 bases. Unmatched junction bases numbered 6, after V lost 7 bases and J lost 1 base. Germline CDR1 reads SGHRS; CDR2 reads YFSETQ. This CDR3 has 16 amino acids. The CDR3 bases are TGCGCCAGCGAACGAGGGACTAGCGGGGGCCAAGAGACCCAGTACTTC. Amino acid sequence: CASERGTSGGQETQYF.

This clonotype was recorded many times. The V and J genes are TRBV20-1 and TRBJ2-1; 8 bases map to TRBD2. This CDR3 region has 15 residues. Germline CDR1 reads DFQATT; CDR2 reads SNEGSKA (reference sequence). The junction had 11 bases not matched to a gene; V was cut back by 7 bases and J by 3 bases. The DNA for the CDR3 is TGCAGTGTTTACCTTAGCGGGGTGGTCTACAATGAGCAGTTCTTC. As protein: CSVYLSGVVYNEQFF.

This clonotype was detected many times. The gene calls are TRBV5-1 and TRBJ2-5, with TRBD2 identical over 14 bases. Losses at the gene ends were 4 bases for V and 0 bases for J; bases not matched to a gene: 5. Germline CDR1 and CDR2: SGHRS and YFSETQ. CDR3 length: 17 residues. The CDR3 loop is CASSAGLAGDNQETQYF. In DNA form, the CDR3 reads TGCGCCAGCAGCGCGGGACTAGCGGGGGATAACCAAGAGACCCAGTACTTC.